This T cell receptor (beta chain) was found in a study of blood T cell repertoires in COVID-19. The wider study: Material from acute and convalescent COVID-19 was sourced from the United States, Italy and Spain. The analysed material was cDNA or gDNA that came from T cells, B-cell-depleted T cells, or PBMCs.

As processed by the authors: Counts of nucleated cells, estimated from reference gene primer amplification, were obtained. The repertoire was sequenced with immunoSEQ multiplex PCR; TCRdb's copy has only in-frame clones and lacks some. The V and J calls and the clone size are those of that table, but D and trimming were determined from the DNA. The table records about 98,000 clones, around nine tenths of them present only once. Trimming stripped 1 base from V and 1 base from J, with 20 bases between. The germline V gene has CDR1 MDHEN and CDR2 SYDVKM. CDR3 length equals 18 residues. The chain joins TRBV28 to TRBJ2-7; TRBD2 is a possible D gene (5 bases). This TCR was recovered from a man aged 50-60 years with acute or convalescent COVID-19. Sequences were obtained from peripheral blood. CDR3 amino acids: CASSLFGSLVGVSYEQYF. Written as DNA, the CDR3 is TGTGCCAGCAGTTTATTCGGTTCCCTAGTGGGAGTTTCCTACGAGCAGTACTTC.